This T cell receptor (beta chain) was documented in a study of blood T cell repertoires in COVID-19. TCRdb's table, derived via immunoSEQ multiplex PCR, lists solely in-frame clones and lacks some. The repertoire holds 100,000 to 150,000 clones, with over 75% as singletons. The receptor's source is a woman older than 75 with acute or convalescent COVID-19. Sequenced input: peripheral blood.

This chain's CDR3 is CASSIGRTGKAFF. The DNA of the CDR3 is TGTGCCAGTAGTATAGGGAGGACAGGGAAAGCTTTCTTT. The V call is TRBV19, the J call TRBJ1-1; 8 bases align to TRBD1. Germline assignment: CDR1 LNHDA and CDR2 SQIVND (reference sequence). The CDR3 has 13 residues. V trimming: 1 base; J trimming: 9 bases; junction bases outside the gene matches: 4.